The 24 T cell receptor beta chains given below trace back to one sample, sequenced in a study of blood T cells in healthy people across ages. A second PCR of roughly 6 to 12 cycles used a sample-barcoded 5' primer and a J-beta primer mix. TCRdb reanalysed the 5' RACE reads using MiXCR and keeps one entry per CDR3 protein. The data contain approximately 800,000 distinct CDR3 sequences, around 36% of them singletons. Sequencing used blood. The origin of the receptors is a young man in good health.

The chain recombines TRBV28 with TRBJ1-4; D gene uncertain. The germline gives CDR1 MDHEN, CDR2 SYDVKM. The CDR3 loop spans 16 amino acids. V lost 1 base to trimming and J lost 0 bases, with 9 bases between them. The CDR3 sequence: CASSLFAGATNEKLFF. The CDR3, as DNA: TGTGCCAGCAGTTTATTCGCCGGCGCAACTAATGAAAAACTGTTTTTT.

There are many counts of this clonotype. The rearrangement links TRBV12-3 or TRBV12-4 to TRBJ2-3, with 11 bases fitting TRBD1. J lost 5 bases, V lost 5 bases, and 15 bases had no gene match. CDR3 size: 18 residues. The CDR3 sequence is CASSETATRTGGKDTQYF. The DNA of the CDR3 is TGTGCCAGCAGTGAAACTGCCACACGGACAGGGGGCAAAGATACGCAGTATTTT.

This clonotype was recorded many times. The V and J genes are TRBV12-3 or TRBV12-4 and TRBJ2-7; D gene uncertain. V was cut by 3 bases and J by 1 base, with 10 bases left in between. CDR3 length: 14 amino acids. The CDR3: CASSFQEASYEQYF. The CDR3 nucleotides read TGTGCCAGCAGTTTTCAGGAAGCATCCTACGAGCAGTACTTC.

This clonotype was recorded a few times. V gene TRBV12-3 or TRBV12-4 combines with J gene TRBJ1-2; the D is unclear. V was shortened by 5 bases and J by 0 bases, with 10 bases between the two germline ends. This CDR3 contains 14 residues. The CDR3 nucleotides read TGTGCCAGCAGTCACGAGGGTACTAACTATGGCTACACCTTC. Encoded protein: CASSHEGTNYGYTF.

The chain links TRBV12-3 or TRBV12-4 to TRBJ2-1; the match to TRBD2 covers 9 bases. The CDR3 has 16 residues. V lost 5 bases to trimming and J lost 7 bases; unmatched junction nucleotides: 12. CDR3 DNA: TGTGCCAGCAGTCATGCGGGGGGGCTAGGAGGGAATGAGCAGTTCTTC. Translating it yields CASSHAGGLGGNEQFF.

The DNA of the CDR3 is TGTGCCTGGAGTGGAGACCGTTCCACGTTCTTC. This codes for CAWSGDRSTFF. The chain uses TRBV30 and TRBJ2-1; D is undetermined. The germline CDR1 and CDR2 sequences are GTSNPN and SVGIG (reference sequence). CDR3 length: 11 amino acids. The V end lost 1 base, the J end lost 15 bases, and 13 bases lay between the germline ends.

Only one count was recorded for this clonotype. Germline and junction disagree at one end, which may indicate a read error. V gene TRBV12-3 or TRBV12-4 combines with J gene TRBJ2-2, with 8 bases that match TRBD2. This CDR3 has 16 residues. CDR3 nucleotide sequence: TGTGCCTGCAGCCTAGCGGGTGCCGCGGGCACCGGGGAGCTGTTTTTT. It is translated as CACSLAGAAGTGELFF.

This clonotype was seen a few times. The genes are TRBV20-1 and TRBJ2-7; 7 bases are shared with TRBD2. Germline CDR1 and CDR2: DFQATT and SNEGSKA (reference sequence). The CDR3 totals 13 residues. Unmatched junction bases numbered 5, after V lost 5 bases and J lost 1 base. The CDR3 loop reads CSAGGRDSYEQYF. The DNA for the CDR3 is TGCAGTGCTGGGGGGAGGGATTCCTACGAGCAGTACTTC.

The rearrangement links TRBV2 to TRBJ2-3, with 9 nucleotides matching TRBD2. Losses at the gene ends were 7 bases for V and 2 bases for J; bases not matched to a gene: 4. The germline CDR1 and CDR2 sequences are SNHLY and FYNNEI. CDR3 size: 14 residues. CDR3 nucleotides: TGTGCCAGCATGGCGGGACTAGCCACAGATACGCAGTATTTT. It encodes CASMAGLATDTQYF.

As to this clonotype: A read error may be the cause here, since a much bigger clone is one base away. The J gene is TRBJ2-1, the V gene TRBV7-2; D call uncertain. The V end was cut by 10 bases, the J end by 8 bases, with 15 bases between. This CDR3 is 12 amino acids long. Germline V gene sequence: CDR1 SGHTA, CDR2 FQGNSA. CDR3 nucleotides: TGTGCCAACAGTCATAGGTTCTATGAGCAGTTCTTC. Residues: CANSHRFYEQFF.

The rearrangement uses TRBV12-3 or TRBV12-4 and TRBJ2-5; D perhaps matches TRBD2 (7 bases). The length of the CDR3 is 14 residues. V lost 6 bases and J 4 bases, leaving 15 bases between the germline ends. CDR3 amino acids: CASSKRGAGETQYF. For the CDR3, the DNA is TGTGCCAGCAGCAAACGGGGGGCGGGAGAGACCCAGTACTTC.

Ten or more counts support this clonotype. The chain links TRBV12-3 or TRBV12-4 to TRBJ2-5; tentatively, D is TRBD2 (7 bases). The CDR3 totals 15 residues. V was pared by 4 bases and J by 6 bases, with 18 bases between. CDR3 nucleotide sequence: TGTGCCAGCAGTTCCCCTGGGGGGGCGACGAAGACCCAGTACTTC. This gives the protein CASSSPGGATKTQYF.

This clonotype was observed at least ten times. The V and J genes are TRBV7-2 and TRBJ2-1, with D unclear. Per germline, CDR1 SGHTA and CDR2 FQGNSA. The CDR3 spans 13 residues. V lost 5 bases and J 6 bases, leaving 11 bases between the germline ends. For the CDR3, the DNA is TGTGCCAGCAGCCTAGATCAGCTCAATGAGCAGTTCTTC. Its protein product is CASSLDQLNEQFF.

The gene calls are TRBV12-3 or TRBV12-4 and TRBJ2-7; TRBD2 agrees at 13 bases. The CDR3 spans 15 residues. After removal of 6 bases from V and 3 bases from J, the junction contained 5 bases not matched to a gene. The CDR3 bases are TGTGCCAGCAGCCTGGGACTAGCGGGGATCTACGAGCAGTACTTC. Protein product: CASSLGLAGIYEQYF.

Note on this clonotype: Given a much more abundant clone one base away, this may be a read error. The V call is TRBV10-3, the J call TRBJ2-4; D is perhaps TRBD2 (5 bases). The end of the DNA aligns better with TRBJ2-5, so the J call may be wrong. Germline CDR1 is ENHRY and CDR2 is SYGVKD. The CDR3 sequence is 13 residues long. CDR3 sequence: CAIKVGLQETQYF. The CDR3 nucleotides read TGTGCCATCAAGGTTGGACTGCAAGAGACCCAGTACTTC.

As regards this clonotype: An end of the junction differs from the germline gene, which may be a read error. The chain recombines TRBV4-2 with TRBJ2-7; D may match TRBD1 or TRBD2 (5 bases each). CDR1 is LGHNA and CDR2 is YNFKEQ in the germline V gene. The CDR3 covers 16 residues. CDR3 sequence reads: CAGSPQARDGAYEQYF. CDR3 DNA sequence: TGTGCCGGCAGCCCCCAGGCTAGGGACGGAGCCTACGAGCAGTACTTC.

The rearrangement links TRBV7-3 to TRBJ1-1, with D uncertain. The CDR3 is 14 amino acids. Germline-derived CDR1 and CDR2 are SGHTA and FQGTGA. V shed 0 bases and J shed 1 base, with 6 bases lying between them. CDR3 region: CASSLTDGNTEAFF. The CDR3 bases are TGTGCCAGCAGCTTAACAGACGGGAACACTGAAGCTTTCTTT. Using reference TRBV7-3 and TRBJ1-1 for the parts outside the CDR3, the full variable domain is GAGVSQTPSNKVTEKGKYVELRCDPISGHTALYWYRQSLGQGPEFLIYFQGTGAADDSGLPNDRFFAVRPEGSVSTLKIQRTERGDSAVYLCASSLTDGNTEAFFGQGTRLTVV.

Here the CDR3 reads CASSYAAEAFF. CDR3 DNA sequence: TGTGCCAGCAGTTACGCGGCTGAAGCTTTCTTT. The V gene is TRBV6-5, the J gene TRBJ1-1; D gene unclear. Between the trimmed V and J ends, which lost 2 bases and 6 bases, there was a span of 4 bases. The germline V gene encodes CDR1 MNHEY and CDR2 SVGAGI. The CDR3 length is 11 residues.

V is TRBV21-1 and J is TRBJ1-2. TRBV21-1 is flagged as a pseudogene. CDR3 length equals 11 residues. Written as DNA, the CDR3 is TGTGCCAGCAGCAACGCGTCGGGCTACACCTTC. It codes for CASSNASGYTF.

The sample holds many counts of this clonotype. The chain joins TRBV4-3 to TRBJ2-5; TRBD1 is a possible D gene (6 bases). Germline CDR1 LGHNA, CDR2 YSLEER. The V end was cut by 4 bases, the J end by 1 base, with 10 bases between. CDR3 length: 14 residues. CDR3 DNA sequence: TGCGCCAGCAGCCTCGGGACACCCCAAGAGACCCAGTACTTC. Translation gives CASSLGTPQETQYF.

This clonotype was observed a handful of times. V usage is TRBV7-8 and J usage is TRBJ1-4, with D uncertain. There are 15 residues in the CDR3. Trimming cost V 5 bases and J 6 bases, with 16 bases left between them. Germline V gives CDR1 SGHVS, CDR2 FQNEAQ. Here the CDR3 DNA reads TGTGCCAGCAGCCCAGAATCCGAGGGAGATGAAAAACTGTTTTTT. It specifies CASSPESEGDEKLFF.

This clonotype was counted only a few times. The chain joins TRBV28 to TRBJ2-7; TRBD1 might be the D (5 bases). Germline CDR1 and CDR2: MDHEN and SYDVKM. V lost 1 base to trimming and J lost 5 bases, with 15 bases between them. This CDR3 region has 15 residues. CDR3 amino acids: CASSLYPGKADEQYF. CDR3 bases: TGTGCCAGCAGTTTATACCCAGGGAAAGCCGACGAGCAGTACTTC.

The gene calls are TRBV15 and TRBJ1-1; TRBD1 matches 7 bases. The CDR3 runs to 15 residues. The V segment lost 5 bases and the J segment 3 bases; nucleotides outside the gene matches: 9. CDR1 LNHNV and CDR2 YYDKDF come from the germline V gene (reference sequence). CDR3 residues: CATSPSLTGDTEAFF. CDR3 in DNA: TGTGCCACCAGCCCCAGTTTAACAGGGGACACTGAAGCTTTCTTT.

Ten or more counts support this clonotype. V gene TRBV20-1 combines with J gene TRBJ2-6, with TRBD1 matching 7 bases. The germline CDR1 and CDR2 sequences are DFQATT and SNEGSKA (reference sequence). J was trimmed by 0 bases and V by 0 bases; bases with no gene match: 5. CDR3 length: 17 amino acids. CDR3 nucleotide sequence: TGCAGTGCTAGAGATCAGGGGGATCCCTCTGGGGCCAACGTCCTGACTTTC. This gives the protein CSARDQGDPSGANVLTF.